These T cell receptor beta chains were read from a single sample in a study of T cell responses to AZD1222 COVID-19 vaccine. Sequencing was performed with immunoSEQ multiplex PCR; in TCRdb, only in-frame clones are kept and a portion is missing. The sample records some 130,000 clones, over 85% being singletons. The input for sequencing was peripheral blood, taken on day 0 of AZD1222 vaccination. The receptors were sampled from an adult in good health. The CDR3 runs from the conserved cysteine through the conserved F or W. The D gene is left open where the match is weak. Size is omitted from some rows. Given values are once, few, many or a class for expanded clones.

size	J	V	D	CDR3	DNA
NA	TRBJ2-3	TRBV24-1	NA	CATSDLPQMGLQYF	TGTGCCACCAGTGATTTGCCCCAAATGGGTCTGCAGTATTTT
NA	TRBJ2-1	TRBV5-1	TRBD1	CASSFHFMTGESYNEQFF	TGCGCCAGCAGCTTCCACTTCATGACAGGGGAATCCTACAATGAGCAGTTCTTC
NA	TRBJ1-1	TRBV6-6	NA	CASSYGILNTEAFF	TGTGCCAGCAGTTACGGTATCTTGAACACTGAAGCTTTCTTT
NA	TRBJ1-2	TRBV29-1	TRBD1	CSVPGTGNYGYTF	TGCAGCGTCCCCGGGACAGGGAACTATGGCTACACCTTC
NA	TRBJ1-1	TRBV10-3	NA	CAIRESPGAEAFF	TGTGCCATCAGGGAGTCTCCCGGCGCTGAAGCTTTCTTT
once	TRBJ2-3	TRBV19	NA	CASSKSGSTDTQYF	TGTGCCAGTAGTAAAAGCGGGAGCACAGATACGCAGTATTTT
NA	TRBJ1-1	TRBV6-5	NA	CASRASRNTEAFF	TGTGCCAGCAGGGCATCGAGGAACACTGAAGCTTTCTTT
once	TRBJ1-2	TRBV19	TRBD1	CASSIGGQAAYGYTF	TGTGCCAGTAGTATAGGGGGACAGGCCGCCTATGGCTACACCTTC
NA	TRBJ1-1	TRBV3-1/TRBV3-2	TRBD1	CASSQESPDRVWAFF	TGTGCCAGCAGCCAAGAAAGTCCGGACAGGGTCTGGGCTTTCTTT
NA	TRBJ1-1	TRBV4-3	NA	CASSQTTANTEAFF	TGCGCCAGCAGCCAAACGACCGCGAACACTGAAGCTTTCTTT
NA	TRBJ2-7	TRBV7-8	NA	CASSAHQQDFSYEQYF	TGTGCCAGCAGCGCCCATCAACAGGATTTCTCCTACGAGCAGTACTTC
once	TRBJ2-5	TRBV27	NA	CASSFALGETQYF	TGTGCCAGCAGTTTTGCACTCGGCGAGACCCAGTACTTC
NA	TRBJ2-7	TRBV6-5	TRBD2	CASTPAGGGEQYF	TGTGCCAGCACCCCGGCGGGGGGCGGCGAGCAGTACTTC
NA	TRBJ1-1	TRBV11-2	NA	CASSLMGGTEAFF	TGTGCCAGCAGCTTAATGGGGGGCACTGAAGCTTTCTTT
NA	TRBJ1-4	TRBV6-5	TRBD1	CASSYLTGGINEKLFF	TGTGCCAGCAGTTATCTTACAGGGGGCATTAACGAAAAACTGTTTTTT
NA	TRBJ1-2	TRBV7-2	NA	CASSLTGLISGYTF	TGTGCCAGCAGCTTAACAGGACTGATCTCCGGCTACACCTTC
NA	TRBJ1-1	TRBV28	NA	CASNQGRAEAFF	TGTGCCAGCAACCAGGGTCGAGCAGAAGCTTTCTTT
once	TRBJ1-2	TRBV7-2	NA	CASSLGKNYGYTF	TGTGCCAGCAGCTTAGGGAAGAACTATGGCTACACCTTC
NA	TRBJ2-1	TRBV24-1	NA	CATSDLQEQFF	TGTGCCACCAGTGATTTGCAAGAGCAGTTCTTC
NA	TRBJ2-1	TRBV5-4	NA	CASSLPQFF	TGTGCCAGCAGCTTGCCCCAGTTCTTC